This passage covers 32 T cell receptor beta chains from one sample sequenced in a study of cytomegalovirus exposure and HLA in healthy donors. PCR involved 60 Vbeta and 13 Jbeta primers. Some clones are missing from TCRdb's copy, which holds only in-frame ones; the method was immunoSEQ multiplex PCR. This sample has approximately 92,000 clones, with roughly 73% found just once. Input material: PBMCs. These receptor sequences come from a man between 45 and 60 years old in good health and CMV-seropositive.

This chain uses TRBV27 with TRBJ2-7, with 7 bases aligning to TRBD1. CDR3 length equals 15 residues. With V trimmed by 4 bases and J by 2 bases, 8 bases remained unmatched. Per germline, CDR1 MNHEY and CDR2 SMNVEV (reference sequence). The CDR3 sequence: CASSSLGQRTYEQYF. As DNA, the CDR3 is TGTGCCAGCAGTTCCTTGGGACAGAGAACCTACGAGCAGTACTTC.

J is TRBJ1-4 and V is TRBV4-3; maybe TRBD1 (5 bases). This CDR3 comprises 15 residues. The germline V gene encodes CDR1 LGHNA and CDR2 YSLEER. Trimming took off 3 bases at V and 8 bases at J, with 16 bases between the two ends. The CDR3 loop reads CASSHDAGGNEKLFF. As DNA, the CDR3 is TGCGCCAGCAGCCACGACGCTGGGGGGAACGAAAAACTGTTTTTT.

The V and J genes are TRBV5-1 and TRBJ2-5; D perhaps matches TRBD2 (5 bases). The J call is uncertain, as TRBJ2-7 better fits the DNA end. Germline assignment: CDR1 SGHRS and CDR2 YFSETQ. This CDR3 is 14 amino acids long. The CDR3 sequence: CASSLGTGSGEQYF. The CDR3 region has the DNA TGCGCCAGCAGCTTGGGGACGGGGTCTGGCGAGCAGTACTTC.

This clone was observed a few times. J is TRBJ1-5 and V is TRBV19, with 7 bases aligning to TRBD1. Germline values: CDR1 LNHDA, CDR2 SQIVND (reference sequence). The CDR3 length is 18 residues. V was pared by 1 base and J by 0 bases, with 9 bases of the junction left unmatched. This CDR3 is CASSIGRGRGSSNQPQHF. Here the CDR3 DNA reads TGTGCCAGTAGTATAGGAAGGGGGCGAGGGTCTAGCAATCAGCCCCAGCATTTT.

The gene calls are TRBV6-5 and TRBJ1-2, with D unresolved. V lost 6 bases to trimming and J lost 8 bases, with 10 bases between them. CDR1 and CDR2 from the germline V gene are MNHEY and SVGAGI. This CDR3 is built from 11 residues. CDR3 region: CASSRGNGYTF. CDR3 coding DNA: TGTGCCAGCAGCAGAGGGAACGGCTACACCTTC.

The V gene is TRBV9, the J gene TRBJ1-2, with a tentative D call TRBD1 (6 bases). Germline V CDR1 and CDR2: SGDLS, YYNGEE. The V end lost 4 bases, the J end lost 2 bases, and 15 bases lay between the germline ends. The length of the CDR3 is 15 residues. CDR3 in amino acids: CASSPLQGSNYGYTF. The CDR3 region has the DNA TGTGCCAGCAGCCCACTACAGGGTTCAAACTATGGCTACACCTTC.

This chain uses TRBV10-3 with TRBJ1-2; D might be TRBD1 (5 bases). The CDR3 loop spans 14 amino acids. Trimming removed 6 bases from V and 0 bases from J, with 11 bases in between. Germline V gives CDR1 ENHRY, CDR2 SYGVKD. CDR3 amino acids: CAISWGGTNYGYTF. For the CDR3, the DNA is TGTGCCATCAGCTGGGGGGGGACTAACTATGGCTACACCTTC.

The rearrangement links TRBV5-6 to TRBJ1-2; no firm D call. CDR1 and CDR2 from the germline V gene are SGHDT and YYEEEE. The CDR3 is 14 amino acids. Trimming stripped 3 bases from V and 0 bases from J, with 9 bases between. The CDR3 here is CASSSDISNYGYTF. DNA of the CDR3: TGTGCCAGCAGCTCAGACATATCTAACTATGGCTACACCTTC.

In nucleotides, the CDR3 is TGTGCCAGTACTAAGGGGGACAGCCTGTCTCACACTGAAGCTTTCTTT. It encodes CASTKGDSLSHTEAFF. The rearrangement uses TRBV19 and TRBJ1-1; 7 bases map to TRBD1. The CDR3 is 16 residues long. Germline loops: CDR1 LNHDA, CDR2 SQIVND (reference sequence). Trimming removed 7 bases from V and 3 bases from J; junction bases left unmatched: 14.

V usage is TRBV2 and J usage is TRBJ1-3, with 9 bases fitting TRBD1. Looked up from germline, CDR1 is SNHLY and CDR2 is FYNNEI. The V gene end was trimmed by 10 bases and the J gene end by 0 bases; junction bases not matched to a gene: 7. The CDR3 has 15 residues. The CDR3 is CATGQGLISGNTIYF. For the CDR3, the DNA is TGTGCCACCGGACAGGGGCTAATCTCTGGAAACACCATATATTTT. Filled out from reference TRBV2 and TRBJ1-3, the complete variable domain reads EPEVTQTPSHQVTQMGQEVILRCVPISNHLYFYWYRQILGQKVEFLVSFYNNEISEKSEIFDDQFSVERPDGSNFTLKIRSTKLEDSAMYFCATGQGLISGNTIYFGEGSWLTVV.

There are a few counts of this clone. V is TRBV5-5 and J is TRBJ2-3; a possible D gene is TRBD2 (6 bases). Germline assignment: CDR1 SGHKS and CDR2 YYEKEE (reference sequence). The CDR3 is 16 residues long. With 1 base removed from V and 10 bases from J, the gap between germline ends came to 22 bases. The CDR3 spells CASSLLGGGGMLAQYF. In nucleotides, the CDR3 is TGTGCCAGCAGCTTGCTGGGGGGAGGAGGAATGTTAGCGCAGTATTTT.

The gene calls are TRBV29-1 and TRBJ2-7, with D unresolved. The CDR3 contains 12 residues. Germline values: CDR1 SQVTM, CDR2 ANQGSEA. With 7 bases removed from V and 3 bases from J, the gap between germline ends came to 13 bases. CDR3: CSARRSGYEQYF. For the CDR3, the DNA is TGCAGCGCCCGACGTTCGGGCTACGAGCAGTACTTC.

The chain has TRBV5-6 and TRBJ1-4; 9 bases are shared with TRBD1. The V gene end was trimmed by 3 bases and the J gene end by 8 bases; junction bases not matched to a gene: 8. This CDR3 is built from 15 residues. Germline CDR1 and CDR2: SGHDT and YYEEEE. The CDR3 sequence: CASSSGTGSSEKLFF. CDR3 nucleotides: TGTGCCAGCAGCTCGGGGACAGGGTCTAGCGAAAAACTGTTTTTT.

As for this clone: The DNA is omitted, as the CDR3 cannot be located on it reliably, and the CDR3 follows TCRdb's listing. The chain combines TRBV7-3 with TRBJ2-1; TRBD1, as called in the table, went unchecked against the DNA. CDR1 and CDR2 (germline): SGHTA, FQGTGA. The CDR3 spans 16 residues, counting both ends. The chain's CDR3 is CASSLGTGNFGNEQFF.

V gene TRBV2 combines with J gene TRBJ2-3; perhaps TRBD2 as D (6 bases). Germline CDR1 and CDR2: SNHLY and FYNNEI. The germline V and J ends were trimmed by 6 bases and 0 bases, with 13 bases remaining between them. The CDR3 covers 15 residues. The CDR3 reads CASRKQEGSTDTQYF. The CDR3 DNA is TGTGCCAGCAGAAAACAGGAGGGCAGCACAGATACGCAGTATTTT. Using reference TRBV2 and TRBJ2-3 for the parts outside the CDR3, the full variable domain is EPEVTQTPSHQVTQMGQEVILRCVPISNHLYFYWYRQILGQKVEFLVSFYNNEISEKSEIFDDQFSVERPDGSNFTLKIRSTKLEDSAMYFCASRKQEGSTDTQYFGPGTRLTVL.

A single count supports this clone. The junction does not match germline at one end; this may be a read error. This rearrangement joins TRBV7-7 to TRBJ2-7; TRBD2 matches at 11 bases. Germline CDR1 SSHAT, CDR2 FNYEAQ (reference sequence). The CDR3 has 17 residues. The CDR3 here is CASSPRLAGSPYREQYF. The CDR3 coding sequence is TGTGCTAGCAGTCCAAGACTAGCGGGGTCCCCCTATCGGGAGCAGTACTTC.

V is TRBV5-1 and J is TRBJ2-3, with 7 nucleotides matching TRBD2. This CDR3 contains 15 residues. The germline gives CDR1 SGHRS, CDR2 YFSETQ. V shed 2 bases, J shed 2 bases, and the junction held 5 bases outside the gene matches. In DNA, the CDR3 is TGCGCCAGCAGCTTCACGGGGGGTAACACAGATACGCAGTATTTT. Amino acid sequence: CASSFTGGNTDTQYF.

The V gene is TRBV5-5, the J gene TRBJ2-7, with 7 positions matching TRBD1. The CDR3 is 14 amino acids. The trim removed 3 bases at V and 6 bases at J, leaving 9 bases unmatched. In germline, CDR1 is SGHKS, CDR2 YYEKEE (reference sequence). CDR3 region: CASSWTGGDCEQYF. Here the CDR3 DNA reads TGTGCCAGCAGCTGGACAGGAGGTGACTGCGAGCAGTACTTC.

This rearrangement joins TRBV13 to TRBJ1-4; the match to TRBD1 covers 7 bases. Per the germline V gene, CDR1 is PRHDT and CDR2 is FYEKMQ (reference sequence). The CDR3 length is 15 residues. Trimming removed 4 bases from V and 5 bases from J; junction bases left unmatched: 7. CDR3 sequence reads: CASSSRDSPNEKLFF. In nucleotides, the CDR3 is TGTGCCAGCAGCTCTCGGGACAGTCCGAATGAAAAACTGTTTTTT.

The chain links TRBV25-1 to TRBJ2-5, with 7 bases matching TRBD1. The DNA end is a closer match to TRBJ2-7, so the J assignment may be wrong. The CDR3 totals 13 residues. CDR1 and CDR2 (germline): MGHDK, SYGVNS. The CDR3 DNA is TGTGCCAGCAGTGAGCAGGGGGCCTACGAGCAGTACTTC. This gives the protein CASSEQGAYEQYF.

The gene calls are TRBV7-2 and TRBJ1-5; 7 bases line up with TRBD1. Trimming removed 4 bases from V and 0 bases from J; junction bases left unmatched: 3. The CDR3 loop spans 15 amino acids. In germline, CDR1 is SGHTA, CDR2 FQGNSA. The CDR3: CASSSTGSSNQPQHF. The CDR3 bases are TGTGCCAGCAGCTCGACAGGGAGTAGCAATCAGCCCCAGCATTTT.

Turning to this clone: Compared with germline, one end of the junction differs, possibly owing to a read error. CDR3 DNA sequence: TGTGCCGTGCGACAGGGTTACAATCAGCCCCAGAATTTT. Residues: CAVRQGYNQPQNF. The V and J genes are TRBV28 and TRBJ1-5; 7 bases line up with TRBD1. The CDR3 is made up of 13 amino acids. Germline V gene sequence: CDR1 MDHEN, CDR2 SYDVKM.

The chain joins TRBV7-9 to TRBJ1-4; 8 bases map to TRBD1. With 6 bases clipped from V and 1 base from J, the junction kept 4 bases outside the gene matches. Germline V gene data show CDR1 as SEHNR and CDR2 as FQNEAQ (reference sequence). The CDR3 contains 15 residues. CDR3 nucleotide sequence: TGTGCCAGCAGTTCAGACAGGGGAACTAATGAAAAACTGTTTTTT. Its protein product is CASSSDRGTNEKLFF.

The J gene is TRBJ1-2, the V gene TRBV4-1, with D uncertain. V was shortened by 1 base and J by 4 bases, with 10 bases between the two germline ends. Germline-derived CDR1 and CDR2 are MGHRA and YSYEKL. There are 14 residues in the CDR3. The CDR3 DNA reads TGCGCCAGCAGCCAAGGAACGGTTGGCTATGGCTACACCTTC. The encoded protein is CASSQGTVGYGYTF.

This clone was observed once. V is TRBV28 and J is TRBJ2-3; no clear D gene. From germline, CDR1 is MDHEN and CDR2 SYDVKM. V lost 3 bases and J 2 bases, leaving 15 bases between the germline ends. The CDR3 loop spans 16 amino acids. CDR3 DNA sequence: TGTGCCAGCAGTTTGCCCACCGGTTACCCCACAGATACGCAGTATTTT. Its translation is CASSLPTGYPTDTQYF.

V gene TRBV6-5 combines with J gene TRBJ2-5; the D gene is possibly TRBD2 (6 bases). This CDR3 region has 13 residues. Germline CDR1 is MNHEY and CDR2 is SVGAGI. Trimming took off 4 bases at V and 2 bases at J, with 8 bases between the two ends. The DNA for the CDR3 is TGTGCCAGCAGTTCGCGGGAACAAGAGACCCAGTACTTC. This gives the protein CASSSREQETQYF.

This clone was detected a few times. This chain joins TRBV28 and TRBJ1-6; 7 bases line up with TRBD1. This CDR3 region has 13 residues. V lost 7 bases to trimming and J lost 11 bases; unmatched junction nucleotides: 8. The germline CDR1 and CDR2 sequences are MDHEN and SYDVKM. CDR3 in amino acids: CASTPDREAPLHF. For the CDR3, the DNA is TGTGCCAGCACCCCCGACAGGGAAGCACCCCTCCACTTT.

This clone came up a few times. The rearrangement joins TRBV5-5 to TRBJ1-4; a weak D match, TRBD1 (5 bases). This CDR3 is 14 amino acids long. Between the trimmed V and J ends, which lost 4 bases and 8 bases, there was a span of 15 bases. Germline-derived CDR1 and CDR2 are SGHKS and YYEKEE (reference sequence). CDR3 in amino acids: CASSHGAGEEKLFF. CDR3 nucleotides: TGTGCCAGCAGCCATGGGGCGGGGGAGGAAAAACTGTTTTTT. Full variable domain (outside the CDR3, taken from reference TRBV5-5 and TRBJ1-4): DAGVTQSPTHLIKTRGQQVTLRCSPISGHKSVSWYQQVLGQGPQFIFQYYEKEERGRGNFPDRFSARQFPNYSSELNVNALLLGDSALYLCASSHGAGEEKLFFGSGTQLSVL.

The CDR3 DNA sequence: TGTGCCAGCAGCAAGTCCGACAGTTACGAGCAGTACTTC. This codes for CASSKSDSYEQYF. This chain connects TRBV5-4 to TRBJ2-5, with a tentative D call TRBD1 (5 bases). The J call may be faulty, since TRBJ2-7 better matches the DNA end. Germline V gene lookup returns CDR1 SGHNT and CDR2 YYREEE (reference sequence). The CDR3 totals 13 residues.

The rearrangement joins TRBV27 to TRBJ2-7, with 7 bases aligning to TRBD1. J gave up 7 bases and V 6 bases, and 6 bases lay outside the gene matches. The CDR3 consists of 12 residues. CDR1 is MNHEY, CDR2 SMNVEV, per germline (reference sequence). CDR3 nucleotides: TGTGCCAGCAGCCTTATACAGGGGGAGCAGTACTTC. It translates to CASSLIQGEQYF.

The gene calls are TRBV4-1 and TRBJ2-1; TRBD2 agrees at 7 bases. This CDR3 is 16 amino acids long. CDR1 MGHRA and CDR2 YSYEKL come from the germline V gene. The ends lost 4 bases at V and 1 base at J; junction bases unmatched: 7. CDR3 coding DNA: TGCGCCAGCAGCCCCCGGGAGGCGGGGTCCTACAATGAGCAGTTCTTC. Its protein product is CASSPREAGSYNEQFF.

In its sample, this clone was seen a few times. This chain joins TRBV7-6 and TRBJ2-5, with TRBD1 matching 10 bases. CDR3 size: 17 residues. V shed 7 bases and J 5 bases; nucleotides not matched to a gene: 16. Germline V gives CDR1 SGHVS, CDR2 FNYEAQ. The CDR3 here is CASTPLAETGGAETQYF. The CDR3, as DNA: TGTGCCAGCACCCCCCTAGCCGAGACAGGGGGCGCGGAGACCCAGTACTTC. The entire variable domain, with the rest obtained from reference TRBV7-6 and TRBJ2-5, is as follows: GAGVSQSPRYKVTKRGQDVALRCDPISGHVSLYWYRQALGQGPEFLTYFNYEAQQDKSGLPNDRFSAERPEGSISTLTIQRTEQRDSAMYRCASTPLAETGGAETQYFGPGTRLLVL.